Detailed here is one T cell receptor (beta chain). This clonotype occurred a few times. The specificity of this receptor is unknown. Base qualities are missing; no much larger clone stands one base away. This entry comes from a study of response to subunit inactivated influenza vaccine (dated by TCRdb to 2016 to 2019). With regard to the full study: Deep quantitative profiling of the T cell receptor repertoire was used in the study to follow responses to a trivalent subunit inactivated influenza vaccine. Here is what the overall study found, with its caveats: It was suggested by the authors that each seasonal influenza vaccination may recruit only a limited number of new T cells.

CDR1 and CDR2, per the germline V gene, are SQVTM and ANQGSEA. The trim is 3 bases for V and 0 bases for J, with a gap of 11 bases between the germline ends. The CDR3 measures 14 amino acids from cysteine to phenylalanine. Only CDR3 DNA is held: 42 bases, read in frame from base 1. The library was made by RT-PCR. Sequencing was performed on an Illumina HiSeq 2500. The public reads were reanalyzed by TCRdb: fastp trimming at Q25, MiXCR alignment, in-frame beta chains only. Each record represents a unique CDR3 protein, reported with the most common genes and DNA among its rows. The sample table shows approximately 700,000 distinct CDR3 sequences, and approximately 15% are seen once. The biggest ten clones account for 6% to 7% of the sample.

This receptor was taken from a man aged 50 to 60 who received an inactivated influenza vaccine. Donor details come from another sample of the same person, matched by shared clones. The sample was PBMCs from blood, taken 14 to 15 days before vaccination. The sequence is built from TRBV29-1 and TRBJ2-5, with no confident D gene call. The CDR3 reads CSVDSGHYQETQYF. The nucleotide sequence is TGCAGCGTTGACTCTGGGCACTACCAAGAGACCCAGTACTTC.